Listed here is a single TCR beta chain. Its target is not known. The study profiled TCR beta VDJ and CDR3 using genomic DNA as template. A single record per CDR3 protein comes from TCRdb applying MiXCR to the reads. The table shows a few hundred thousand distinct CDR3 sequences, with under 80% occurring only once. The CDR3 has 17 amino acids. V lost 0 bases and J 0 bases, leaving 13 bases between the germline ends. Per the germline V gene, CDR1 is SGHRS and CDR2 is YFSETQ. The sample is drawn from a study of CD8+CD57+ T cells in acquired aplastic anemia. Study summary: An average of approximately 3.4 ug of DNA was obtained from sorted CD4+ and CD8+ cells. Study-level results: Patients and controls shared 25 to 30 CD8+ CDR3 sequences.

Sequences were obtained from sorted CD4+, CD8+, or CD8+CD57+ T cells (not recorded which) from PBMCs. V usage is TRBV5-1 and J usage is TRBJ2-1, with D hard to call. The sequence was collected from a human donor in good health, serving as a control. The CDR3 nucleotides are TGCGCCAGCAGCTTGGTCGGTCTGACCTACTCCTACAATGAGCAGTTCTTC. This gives the protein CASSLVGLTYSYNEQFF.